Below, 19 T cell receptor beta chains from the same sample are listed, as sequenced in a study of blood T cell repertoires in COVID-19 (dated by TCRdb to the early 2020s). Preparation of the library involved the immunoSEQ multiplex PCR assay. TCRdb mirrors the immuneACCESS table, restricted to in-frame sequences. Some clones are absent from its copies; in checked studies, under half trace to an unresolved V gene, and the reason for the others is unknown. This sample lists around 240,000 clones; 80% to 90% were detected once. Approximately 2% of the sample lies in the top ten. Input material: PBMCs or T cells enriched from blood (not recorded which). These receptors were collected from a woman between 45 and 60 years old who had recovered from COVID-19.

The chain links TRBV2 to TRBJ2-7; TRBD1 matches at 7 bases. Trimming at V came to 6 bases and at J to 3 bases, leaving 8 bases not matched to a gene. Germline V lookup: CDR1 SNHLY, CDR2 FYNNEI. The CDR3 contains 14 residues. CDR3 DNA sequence: TGTGCCAGCAGCGATCAGGGGGTCGGCTACGAGCAGTACTTC. It specifies CASSDQGVGYEQYF.

The chain carries TRBV27 and TRBJ2-3; TRBD2 matches 10 bases. This CDR3 has 15 residues. Germline V gene sequence: CDR1 MNHEY, CDR2 SMNVEV (reference sequence). The J segment lost 3 bases and the V segment lost 5 bases, leaving 5 bases of the junction unmatched. DNA for the CDR3: TGTGCCAGCAGTACTCTAGCGGGAGCGACAGATACGCAGTATTTT. This encodes CASSTLAGATDTQYF.

The rearrangement links TRBV9 to TRBJ1-6, with D tentatively TRBD1 (5 bases). Germline-derived CDR1 and CDR2 are SGDLS and YYNGEE. CDR3 length: 14 amino acids. V gave up 0 bases and J gave up 7 bases, with 8 bases separating them. The DNA of the CDR3 is TGTGCCAGCAGCGTAGGGCAGGGCAATTCACCCCTCCACTTT. Amino acids: CASSVGQGNSPLHF.

This clone was detected once. V usage is TRBV27 and J usage is TRBJ2-7; 8 bases map to TRBD2. The CDR3 has 13 residues. In germline, CDR1 is MNHEY, CDR2 SMNVEV (reference sequence). J was trimmed by 5 bases and V by 2 bases; bases with no gene match: 2. The CDR3 sequence is CASSLREGHEQYF. CDR3 in DNA: TGTGCCAGCAGTTTACGGGAGGGTCACGAGCAGTACTTC.

V and J are TRBV19 and TRBJ1-2; TRBD1 agrees at 7 bases. This CDR3 contains 17 residues. V dropped 5 bases and J dropped 3; count of bases not matched to a gene: 15. The V gene's germline CDR1 is LNHDA and CDR2 SQIVND (reference sequence). The CDR3 coding sequence is TGTGCCAGTAGTGGATGGACAGGAGCCCCTTCGGACTATGGCTACACCTTC. It encodes CASSGWTGAPSDYGYTF.

J is TRBJ2-3 and V is TRBV5-1; 7 bases agree with TRBD1. V lost 0 bases to trimming and J lost 4 bases; unmatched junction nucleotides: 8. CDR1 is SGHRS, CDR2 YFSETQ, per germline. CDR3 length: 16 amino acids. CDR3 loop: CASSLVVGQLSDTQYF. As DNA, the CDR3 is TGCGCCAGCAGCTTGGTGGTGGGACAGTTATCAGATACGCAGTATTTT.

This clone has only a few counts. This rearrangement joins TRBV2 to TRBJ2-5, with 7 bases fitting TRBD2. Unmatched junction bases numbered 8, after V lost 6 bases and J lost 1 base. This CDR3 contains 15 residues. The germline CDR1 and CDR2 sequences are SNHLY and FYNNEI. The CDR3 DNA reads TGTGCCAGCAGCAATCGGGACTACCCCCAAGAGACCCAGTACTTC. Translated, it gives CASSNRDYPQETQYF.

This clone showed up many times. The rearrangement links TRBV5-4 to TRBJ2-2; TRBD2 matches at 12 bases. The germline V gene has CDR1 SGHNT and CDR2 YYREEE (reference sequence). J was trimmed by 2 bases and V by 4 bases; bases with no gene match: 3. The CDR3 length is 16 residues. The CDR3 region is CASSPGLAGNTGELFF. CDR3 bases: TGTGCCAGCAGCCCGGGACTAGCGGGTAACACCGGGGAGCTGTTTTTT.

This clone was picked up one time. The chain combines TRBV27 with TRBJ2-1; TRBD1 aligns across 11 bases. The CDR3 runs 16 residues. With 3 bases clipped from V and 4 bases from J, the junction kept 5 bases outside the gene matches. Looked up from germline, CDR1 is MNHEY and CDR2 is SMNVEV (reference sequence). As DNA, the CDR3 is TGTGCCAGCAGTTTCCCAGGACAGGGGGCTTACAATGAGCAGTTCTTC. The encoded protein is CASSFPGQGAYNEQFF.

This clone was observed a single time. The chain is built from TRBV21-1 and TRBJ1-1; the table calls TRBD1, which could not be checked here. TRBV21-1 is deemed a pseudogene. The CDR3 runs 14 residues. CDR3 residues: CASRSNDRVTEAFF. CDR3 nucleotides: TGTGCCAGCAGGAGCAATGACAGGGTGACTGAAGCTTTCTTT.

The gene calls are TRBV18 and TRBJ2-7; either TRBD1 or TRBD2 may supply D (9 bases each). Germline loops: CDR1 KGHSH, CDR2 LQKENI. The CDR3 is 17 amino acids. V lost 5 bases and J 4 bases, leaving 24 bases between the germline ends. The CDR3 loop is CASSSDRGASGTYEQYF. CDR3 coding DNA: TGTGCCAGCTCATCGGACAGGGGTGCTAGCGGGACTTACGAGCAGTACTTC.

This clone was detected only once. The chain couples TRBV3-1 (or the pseudogene TRBV3-2) to TRBJ2-1; D unresolved. This CDR3 has 14 residues. The V gene lost 0 bases and the J gene lost 5 bases, with 8 bases spanning the gap. Germline V gene lookup returns CDR1 LGHDT and CDR2 YNNKEL (reference sequence). The CDR3 protein is CASSQELAHNEQFF. Here the CDR3 DNA reads TGTGCCAGCAGCCAAGAATTGGCCCACAATGAGCAGTTCTTC.

V and J are TRBV28 and TRBJ2-7; tentative D call: TRBD1 (8 bases). V lost 6 bases and J 7 bases, leaving 22 bases between the germline ends. The CDR3 sequence is 15 residues long. Germline CDR1 is MDHEN and CDR2 is SYDVKM. The CDR3 spells CASSRGGQGGEEQYF. The CDR3 DNA follows: TGTGCCAGCAGCCGCGGCGGACAGGGAGGGGAAGAGCAGTACTTC.

For this clone: Other DNA sequences in this specimen translate into the identical CDR3. The rearrangement joins TRBV18 to TRBJ2-5, with 11 bases matching TRBD2. J lost 4 bases, V lost 6 bases, and 4 bases had no gene match. This CDR3 region has 14 residues. Germline lookup yields CDR1 KGHSH and CDR2 LQKENI. The chain's CDR3 is CASSPGLAGETQYF. For the CDR3, the DNA is TGTGCCAGCTCTCCTGGACTAGCGGGAGAGACCCAGTACTTC. Full variable domain (missing parts from reference TRBV18 and TRBJ2-5): NAGVMQNPRHLVRRRGQEARLRCSPMKGHSHVYWYRQLPEEGLKFMVYLQKENIIDESGMPKERFSAEFPKEGPSILRIQQVVRGDSAAYFCASSPGLAGETQYFGPGTRLLVL.

This chain links TRBV7-8 with TRBJ2-5, with D possibly TRBD2 on 6 matching bases. Germline CDR1 reads SGHVS; CDR2 reads FQNEAQ. The CDR3 runs 17 residues. The V gene lost 1 base and the J gene lost 6 bases, with 21 bases spanning the gap. CDR3 protein: CASSLEIGRTRGKTQYF. The CDR3 bases are TGTGCCAGCAGCTTAGAAATCGGGAGAACGAGGGGAAAGACCCAGTACTTC.

This clone is a singleton in its sample. This rearrangement joins TRBV15 to TRBJ2-1; unclear D gene. This CDR3 contains 15 residues. V was shortened by 1 base and J by 8 bases, with 15 bases between the two germline ends. Germline V gives CDR1 LNHNV, CDR2 YYDKDF (reference sequence). DNA for the CDR3: TGTGCCACCAGCAGAGCAACCCCAGGTACGGATGAGCAGTTCTTC. Protein: CATSRATPGTDEQFF.

A single count supports this clone. The V call is TRBV6-5, the J call TRBJ2-2; D is perhaps TRBD2 (5 bases). This CDR3 is 13 amino acids long. Germline V gives CDR1 MNHEY, CDR2 SVGAGI. The V end was cut by 4 bases, the J end by 7 bases, with 10 bases between. DNA for the CDR3: TGTGCCAGCAGTTGGGGAGAAGGCGGGGAGCTGTTTTTT. Protein sequence: CASSWGEGGELFF.

The genes are TRBV6-5 and TRBJ1-3; no definite D call. V lost 8 bases, J lost 4 bases, and 9 bases lay in between. CDR1 is MNHEY, CDR2 SVGAGI, per germline. This CDR3 is 12 amino acids long. The CDR3 nucleotides read TGTGCCAGCTACCCGGGAGGAAACACCATATATTTT. Protein sequence: CASYPGGNTIYF.

The V and J genes are TRBV19 and TRBJ2-7; D call uncertain. The CDR3 runs 18 residues. Germline values: CDR1 LNHDA, CDR2 SQIVND (reference sequence). Trimming took off 0 bases at V and 1 base at J, with 19 bases between the two ends. CDR3 amino acids: CASSIDLLPGGPSYEQYF. Written as DNA, the CDR3 is TGTGCCAGTAGTATAGATCTCCTTCCAGGTGGGCCATCCTACGAGCAGTACTTC.